Sequencing of this T cell receptor beta chain was carried out in a study of CD8+ T cells in alopecia areata. Background on the study: The drug, oral tofacitinib, was given to treated patients at 5 to 10 mg twice daily. Study-level findings and limits: Under tofacitinib, fewer expanded CD8+ clones appeared among the top 100 scalp clones. Sequencing of scalp tissue also captures the resident alphabeta T cells of normal skin. Clonality in lesional scalp, especially alopecia totalis/universalis, exceeded that of normal scalp.

About this clone itself: Antigen unknown.

Sequencing relied on a cDNA template that was reverse transcribed from extracted RNA. Using immunoSEQ multiplex PCR, the repertoire was profiled, and TCRdb retains in-frame clones only, with some absent. The table lists around 200,000 clones, about 48% of them singletons. This sample's treatment: oral pan-JAK inhibitor, 5-10 mg twice daily. Deletions cut 3 bases from V and 3 bases from J, with 6 bases between. The CDR3 spans 13 residues. Germline V gene lookup returns CDR1 MNHEY and CDR2 SVGAGI. The sample here was CD8+ T cells sorted from blood, taken at week 24, from a patient treated with tofacitinib. The J gene is TRBJ1-5, the V gene TRBV6-5; D is ambiguous. The clonotype comes from a human donor with alopecia areata. CDR3 in amino acids: CASSYTVNQPQHF. The DNA of the CDR3 is TGTGCCAGCAGTTATACTGTCAATCAGCCCCAGCATTTT.